This T cell receptor beta chain stems from a study of cytomegalovirus exposure and HLA in healthy donors. This PCR relied on a set of 60 Vbeta primers and 13 Jbeta primers. Assay used: immunoSEQ multiplex PCR; TCRdb lists only in-frame clones, some missing. The table records some 140,000 clones, 65% to 80% of them present only once. As to this clone: Its antigen is unknown.

Germline V gene lookup returns CDR1 MDHEN and CDR2 SYDVKM. The CDR3 totals 15 residues. The ends were cut back, 5 bases at V and 4 bases at J, with 17 bases in the middle. Overall study results and limits: A further, later analysis showed that HLA-associated TCR beta chains (compared with equally common others) were more clonally expanded.

Sequencing was done on a sample of PBMCs. The chain has TRBV28 and TRBJ2-5, with D tentatively TRBD1 (5 bases). This TCR came from a human donor in good health. In DNA, the CDR3 is TGTGCCAGCAGTCCAATCAGGGCAAGATTAGAGACCCAGTACTTC. Its protein is CASSPIRARLETQYF. The entire variable domain, with the rest obtained from reference TRBV28 and TRBJ2-5, is as follows: DVKVTQSSRYLVKRTGEKVFLECVQDMDHENMFWYRQDPGLGLRLIYFSYDVKMKEKGDIPEGYSVSREKKERFSLILESASTNQTSMYLCASSPIRARLETQYFGPGTRLLVL.